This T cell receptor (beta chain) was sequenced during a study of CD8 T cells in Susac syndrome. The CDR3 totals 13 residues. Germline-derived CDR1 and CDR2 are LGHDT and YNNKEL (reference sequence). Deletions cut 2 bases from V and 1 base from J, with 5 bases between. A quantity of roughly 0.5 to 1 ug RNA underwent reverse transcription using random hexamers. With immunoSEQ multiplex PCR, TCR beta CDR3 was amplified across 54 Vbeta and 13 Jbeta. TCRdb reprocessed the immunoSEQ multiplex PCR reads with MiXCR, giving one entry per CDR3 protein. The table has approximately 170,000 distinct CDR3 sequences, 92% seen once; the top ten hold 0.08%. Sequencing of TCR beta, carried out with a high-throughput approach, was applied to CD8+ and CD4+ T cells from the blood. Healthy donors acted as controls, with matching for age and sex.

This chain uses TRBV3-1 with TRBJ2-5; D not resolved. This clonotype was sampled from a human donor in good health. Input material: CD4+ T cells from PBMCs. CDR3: CASSQQTQETQYF. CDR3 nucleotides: TGTGCCAGCAGCCAACAGACCCAAGAGACCCAGTACTTC.